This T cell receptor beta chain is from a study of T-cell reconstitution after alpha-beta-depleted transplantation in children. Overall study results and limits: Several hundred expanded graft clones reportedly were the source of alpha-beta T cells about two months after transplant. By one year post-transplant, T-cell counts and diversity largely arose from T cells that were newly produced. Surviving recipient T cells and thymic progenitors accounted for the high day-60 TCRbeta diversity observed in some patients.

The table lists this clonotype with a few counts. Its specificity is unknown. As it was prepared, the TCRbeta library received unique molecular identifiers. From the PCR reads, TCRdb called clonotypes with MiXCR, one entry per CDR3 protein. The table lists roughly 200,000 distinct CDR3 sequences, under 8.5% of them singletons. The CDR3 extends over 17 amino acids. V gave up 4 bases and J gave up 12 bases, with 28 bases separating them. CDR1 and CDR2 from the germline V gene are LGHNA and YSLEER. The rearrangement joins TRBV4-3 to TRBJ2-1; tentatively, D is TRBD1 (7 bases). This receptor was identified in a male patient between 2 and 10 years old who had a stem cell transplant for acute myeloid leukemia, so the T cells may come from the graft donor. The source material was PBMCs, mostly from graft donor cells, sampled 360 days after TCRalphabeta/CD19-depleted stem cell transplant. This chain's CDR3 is CASSLIGGGRNHFVQFF. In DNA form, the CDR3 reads TGCGCCAGCAGCCTTATCGGAGGGGGCCGTAATCACTTTGTGCAGTTCTTC.